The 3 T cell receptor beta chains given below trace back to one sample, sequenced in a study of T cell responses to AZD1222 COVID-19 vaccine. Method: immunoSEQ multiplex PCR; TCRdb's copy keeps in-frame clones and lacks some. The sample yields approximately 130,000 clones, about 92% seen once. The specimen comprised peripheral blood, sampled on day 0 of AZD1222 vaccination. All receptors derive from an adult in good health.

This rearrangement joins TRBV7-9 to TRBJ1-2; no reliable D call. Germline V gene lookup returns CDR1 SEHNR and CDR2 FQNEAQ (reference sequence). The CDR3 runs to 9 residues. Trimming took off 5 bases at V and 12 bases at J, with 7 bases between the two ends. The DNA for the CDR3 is TGTGCCAGCAGCCCAAGAAACACCTTC. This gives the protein CASSPRNTF.

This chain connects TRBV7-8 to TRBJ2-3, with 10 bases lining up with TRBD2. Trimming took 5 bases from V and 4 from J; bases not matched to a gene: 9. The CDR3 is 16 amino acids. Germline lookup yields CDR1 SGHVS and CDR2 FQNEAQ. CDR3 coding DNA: TGTGCCAGCAGCCCTGCTAGCGGGAGTTCCGCAGATACGCAGTATTTT. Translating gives CASSPASGSSADTQYF. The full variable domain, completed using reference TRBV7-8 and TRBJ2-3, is GAGVSQSPRYKVAKRGQDVALRCDPISGHVSLFWYQQALGQGPEFLTYFQNEAQLDKSGLPSDRFFAERPEGSVSTLKIQRTQQEDSAVYLCASSPASGSSADTQYFGPGTRLTVL.

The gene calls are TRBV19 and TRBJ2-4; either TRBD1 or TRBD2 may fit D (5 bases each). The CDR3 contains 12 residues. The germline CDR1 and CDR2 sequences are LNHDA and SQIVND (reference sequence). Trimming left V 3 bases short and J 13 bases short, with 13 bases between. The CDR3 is CASSIGWDLQYF. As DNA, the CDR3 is TGTGCCAGTAGTATCGGGTGGGACCTGCAGTACTTC.